This T cell receptor (beta chain) emerged from a study of CD8+CD57+ T cells in acquired aplastic anemia. Study-level background: Yields of DNA that came from sorted CD4+ and CD8+ cells averaged roughly 3.2 ug.

Turning to this clonotype: Its cognate antigen is unknown.

Genomic DNA was employed as the template in profiling TCR beta VDJ and CDR3. One entry per CDR3 protein results from TCRdb running MiXCR on the reads. The table includes around 210,000 distinct CDR3 sequences, roughly two thirds detected once. In patients chosen for sequencing, flow cytometry had shown CD8+CD57+ cell expansion. Study conclusions and caveats: Common to patients and controls were twenty-nine CD8+ CDR3 sequences.

Germline-derived CDR1 and CDR2 are SEHNR and FQNEAQ (reference sequence). The CDR3 covers 14 residues. Trimming stripped 4 bases from V and 4 bases from J, with 10 bases between. The sequenced material came from sorted CD4+, CD8+, or CD8+CD57+ T cells (not recorded which) from PBMCs. This rearrangement joins TRBV7-9 to TRBJ1-4; D is ambiguous. The receptor comes from a human donor with aplastic anemia. CDR3 in amino acids: CASSSSGFNEKLFF. The CDR3 DNA reads TGTGCCAGCAGCTCGAGTGGGTTTAATGAAAAACTGTTTTTT.